This record covers a single T cell receptor (beta chain). This sample is drawn from a study of blood T cell repertoires in COVID-19. Looking at the study overall: Material from acute and convalescent COVID-19 was sourced from the United States, Italy and Spain. PBMCs, B-cell-depleted T cells, or T cells were the source of the cDNA or gDNA that made up the material.

The CDR3 sequence is 15 residues long. With V trimmed by 6 bases and J by 0 bases, 6 bases remained unmatched. Germline assignment: CDR1 LNHDA and CDR2 SQIVND (reference sequence). Profiling relied on immunoSEQ multiplex PCR, and the TCRdb table lists in-frame clones only, not all of them. The sample holds some 120,000 clones; 88% are singletons and the top ten take over 1.5%. This chain uses TRBV19 with TRBJ2-5, with 8 bases matching TRBD2. The specimen sequenced was peripheral blood. The receptor's source is a human donor in a cohort sampled during active COVID-19. The CDR3 DNA reads TGTGCCAGTAGCCCCGGGGGGGCGTACCAAGAGACCCAGTACTTC. Its protein product is CASSPGGAYQETQYF.